A selection of T cell receptor beta chains follows, all from one sample in a study of blood T cell repertoires in COVID-19. Only in-frame clones appear in the TCRdb table, and some are missing; sequencing was by immunoSEQ multiplex PCR. The data hold a few hundred thousand clones, with almost 90% observed a single time. Sequences were obtained from PBMCs or T cells enriched from blood (not recorded which). These receptor sequences come from a man aged 25 to 45 who had been exposed to COVID-19. CDR3s include the opening cysteine and the closing phenylalanine or tryptophan. Fields, in order: J gene, clone size, D gene, V gene, CDR3 DNA, CDR3 protein. The D gene is left open where the match is weak. Size values are once, few and many counts, or a class for expanded clones, and some rows have none.

J: TRBJ1-5; size: .; D: TRBD1; V: TRBV6-1; DNA: TGTGCCAGCAGTGAAGCGCCGGGACAGGGAAACCAGCCCCAGCATTTT; CDR3: CASSEAPGQGNQPQHF
J: TRBJ2-5; size: .; D: TRBD2; V: TRBV5-4; DNA: TGTGCCAGCAGCTTGTGGTCTAGCGGGGTGGGGGAGACCCAGTACTTC; CDR3: CASSLWSSGVGETQYF
J: TRBJ2-7; size: once; D: TRBD1; V: TRBV5-1; DNA: TGCGCCAGCAGCCCAAGACAGGGTGCCTGGTACGAGCAGTACTTC; CDR3: CASSPRQGAWYEQYF
J: TRBJ1-6; size: .; D: .; V: TRBV5-1; DNA: TGCGCCAGCAGCTCGGACAGCAGTCCCTCACCCCTCCACTTT; CDR3: CASSSDSSPSPLHF
J: TRBJ1-6; size: .; D: .; V: TRBV5-6; DNA: TGTGCCAGCAGCTTGACAGGGCCTACATCACCCCTCCACTTT; CDR3: CASSLTGPTSPLHF
J: TRBJ2-7; size: .; D: .; V: TRBV6-5; DNA: TGTGCCAGCAGTTATGGAGGGATGAGAGACTACGAGCAGTACTTC; CDR3: CASSYGGMRDYEQYF
J: TRBJ1-2; size: .; D: .; V: TRBV27; DNA: TGTGCCAGCAGTTTATCGGCCCGCGGTCTTTTAGGCTATGGCTACACCTTC; CDR3: CASSLSARGLLGYGYTF
J: TRBJ1-3; size: once; D: .; V: TRBV12-2; DNA: TGTGCAAGTCGCTTAAAAGGGGGCCCCTCTGGAAACACCATATATTTT; CDR3: CASRLKGGPSGNTIYF
J: TRBJ1-2; size: once; D: .; V: TRBV3-1/TRBV3-2; DNA: TGTGCCAGCAGCCAAGTACCAGTTCAATATGGCTACACCTTC; CDR3: CASSQVPVQYGYTF
J: TRBJ2-3; size: .; D: .; V: TRBV10-1; DNA: TGCGCCAGCAGTGAGTCCTCCTTGAAGGGGGGGCCGGGAGATACGCAGTATTTT; CDR3: CASSESSLKGGPGDTQYF
J: TRBJ2-7; size: .; D: .; V: TRBV7-2; DNA: TGTGCCAGCAGTTCTTCCTCGAGCTCCTACGAGCAGTACTTC; CDR3: CASSSSSSSYEQYF
J: TRBJ2-6; size: once; D: .; V: TRBV24-1; DNA: TGTGCCACCAGAGGACAGAACTCTGGGGCCAACGTCCTGACTTTC; CDR3: CATRGQNSGANVLTF
J: TRBJ1-1; size: .; D: .; V: TRBV7-2; DNA: TGTGCCAGCAGCCCCCGCGGGGGCGCAGGGTCTGAAGCTTTCTTT; CDR3: CASSPRGGAGSEAFF
J: TRBJ1-2; size: once; D: .; V: TRBV12-3/TRBV12-4; DNA: TGTGCCAGCAGAGGGGGCTATGGCTACACCTTC; CDR3: CASRGGYGYTF
J: TRBJ2-1; size: .; D: TRBD1; V: TRBV7-9; DNA: TGTGCCAGCAGTGCGGACAGGGGGCCGTACAATGAGCAGTTCTTC; CDR3: CASSADRGPYNEQFF
J: TRBJ2-7; size: .; D: .; V: TRBV7-8; DNA: TGTGCCAGCAGCTTAGTATTTGAGGAGGAGCAGTACTTC; CDR3: CASSLVFEEEQYF
J: TRBJ2-3; size: once; D: .; V: TRBV7-6; DNA: TGTGCCAGCAGCTTAGGACAGTTTAGCACAGATACGCAGTATTTT; CDR3: CASSLGQFSTDTQYF
J: TRBJ1-4; size: .; D: .; V: TRBV5-1; DNA: TGCGCCAGCAGCTTGAACAGGGCGGACGAAAAACTGTTTTTT; CDR3: CASSLNRADEKLFF
J: TRBJ2-7; size: .; D: TRBD1; V: TRBV3-1/TRBV3-2; DNA: TGTGCCAGCAGCCAAGCAAGGCCCCTCGAGGGGGCAGTTGGCTACGAGCAGTACTTC; CDR3: CASSQARPLEGAVGYEQYF
J: TRBJ1-3; size: .; D: .; V: TRBV3-1/TRBV3-2; DNA: TGTGCCAGCAGCCAAGGCAGGGAGGGCACCATATATTTT; CDR3: CASSQGREGTIYF
J: TRBJ2-4; size: .; D: TRBD1; V: TRBV2; DNA: TGTGCCGGTACTGACAGGGGTTTAGCCAAAAACATTCAGTACTTC; CDR3: CAGTDRGLAKNIQYF
J: TRBJ2-2; size: .; D: TRBD1; V: TRBV7-9; DNA: TGTGCCAGCAGCTTTGGACAGGGGAACACCGGGGAGCTGTTTTTT; CDR3: CASSFGQGNTGELFF
J: TRBJ2-5; size: .; D: TRBD2; V: TRBV5-8; DNA: TGTGCCAGCGTGTTAGCGGGGCTAGAGACCCAGTACTTC; CDR3: CASVLAGLETQYF
J: TRBJ1-6; size: .; D: TRBD1; V: TRBV4-2; DNA: TGTGCCAGCACACAATCCAGGACAGGGGGCGATTCACCCCTCCACTTT; CDR3: CASTQSRTGGDSPLHF
J: TRBJ2-1; size: .; D: TRBD2; V: TRBV4-1; DNA: TGCGCCAGCAGCCCTACTAGCGGGGGACGGAATGAGCAGTTCTTC; CDR3: CASSPTSGGRNEQFF
J: TRBJ1-5; size: .; D: .; V: TRBV6-6; DNA: TGTGCCAGCAGTTACTGGGCAGGTGATCAGCCCCAGCATTTT; CDR3: CASSYWAGDQPQHF
J: TRBJ2-7; size: .; D: TRBD1; V: TRBV6-5; DNA: TGTGCCAGCAGTTCCCTTAACCGGGACAGTACCTACGAGCAGTACTTC; CDR3: CASSSLNRDSTYEQYF
J: TRBJ1-2; size: .; D: .; V: TRBV7-2; DNA: TGTGCCAGCAGCTTAGTAGGGACTCGGGGCTACACCTTC; CDR3: CASSLVGTRGYTF
J: TRBJ2-7; size: .; D: TRBD1; V: TRBV6-6; DNA: TGTGCCAGCAGTTACCCGGGACAGGGATACCACGAGCAGTACTTC; CDR3: CASSYPGQGYHEQYF
J: TRBJ1-5; size: .; D: .; V: TRBV20-1; DNA: TGCAGTGCTAGTACACGTTATAGCAATCAGCCCCAGCATTTT; CDR3: CSASTRYSNQPQHF
J: TRBJ1-2; size: .; D: TRBD1; V: TRBV19; DNA: TGTGCCAGTAGTGCGCAGACAGGGGCCTTCCTATTAGGTGGCTACACCTTC; CDR3: CASSAQTGAFLLGGYTF
J: TRBJ2-7; size: .; D: TRBD1; V: TRBV4-3; DNA: TGCGCCAGCAGCCAACTACCGGGACAGGGTTACGAGCAGTACTTC; CDR3: CASSQLPGQGYEQYF
J: TRBJ1-5; size: .; D: .; V: TRBV28; DNA: TGTGCCAGCTTCGCGGAGGGAGGGAGCAATCAGCCCCAGCATTTT; CDR3: CASFAEGGSNQPQHF
J: TRBJ1-6; size: .; D: TRBD1; V: TRBV25-1; DNA: TGTGCCAGCAGTGACGGACAGGACCCCTATAATTCACCCCTCCACTTT; CDR3: CASSDGQDPYNSPLHF
J: TRBJ1-2; size: .; D: TRBD1; V: TRBV5-1; DNA: TGCGCCAGCAGCAACTACCTTGGACAGGGGGCGCTCATTGGCTACACCTTC; CDR3: CASSNYLGQGALIGYTF
J: TRBJ2-3; size: .; D: TRBD2; V: TRBV6-2/TRBV6-3; DNA: TGTGCCAGCAGTTACTCGGTGCGAAGCGGGGGAACAGATACGCAGTATTTT; CDR3: CASSYSVRSGGTDTQYF
J: TRBJ1-4; size: .; D: .; V: TRBV5-1; DNA: TGCGCCAGCAGCACTCACAGTGGAAGTAATGAAAAACTGTTTTTT; CDR3: CASSTHSGSNEKLFF
J: TRBJ2-3; size: .; D: .; V: TRBV9; DNA: TGTGCCAGCAGCGTTGGAGCGGCAAAGGGAGATACGCAGTATTTT; CDR3: CASSVGAAKGDTQYF
J: TRBJ2-1; size: .; D: .; V: TRBV5-1; DNA: TGCGCCAGCAGCTTGTCTCAGGGTTCCGGTGAGCAGTTCTTC; CDR3: CASSLSQGSGEQFF
J: TRBJ1-1; size: many; D: .; V: TRBV5-1; DNA: TGCGCCAGCAGCCTACGCGGGGGTGGCACGTGGGTAAAAGAAGCTTTCTTT; CDR3: CASSLRGGGTWVKEAFF
J: TRBJ2-7; size: .; D: TRBD1; V: TRBV4-3; DNA: TGCGCCAGCAGCCCCCGGACAGGGGGCAGCGAGCAGTACTTC; CDR3: CASSPRTGGSEQYF